These T cell receptor beta chains were read from a single sample in a study of CD8+ T cells in alopecia areata. The data were produced by immunoSEQ multiplex PCR, yet TCRdb's version contains in-frame clones alone and is incomplete. This sample has some 210,000 clones, with 57% found just once. The sequencing here drew on CD4+ T cells sorted from blood, taken at week 0. The receptors stem from a human donor with alopecia areata. CDR3s include the opening cysteine and the closing phenylalanine or tryptophan. The D gene is left open where the match is weak. Size is stated for part of the rows, as once, few or many counts, or as a class when the clone is expanded.

TRBJ2-1	TRBV7-2	TRBD2	14	few	TGTGCCAGCAACACGGGAGGGCCAGGGAATGAGCAGTTCTTC	CASNTGGPGNEQFF
TRBJ2-3	TRBV5-6	.	15	.	TGTGCCAGCAGCTTGTATTGGGCCGGGACAGATACGCAGTATTTT	CASSLYWAGTDTQYF
TRBJ2-2	TRBV29-1	.	13	.	TGCAGCGTTGGGGCAAGATTCACCGGGGAGCTGTTTTTT	CSVGARFTGELFF
TRBJ1-2	TRBV30	.	12	.	TGTGCCTGGAGAGGGGGAGGGGACGGCTACACCTTC	CAWRGGGDGYTF
TRBJ2-3	TRBV29-1	TRBD2	14	.	TGCAGCGTTAAGAGCGGGGGGGCCACAGATACGCAGTATTTT	CSVKSGGATDTQYF
TRBJ2-3	TRBV6-1	.	14	few	TGTGCCAGCAGACAGGGCTTTAGCACAGATACGCAGTATTTT	CASRQGFSTDTQYF
TRBJ2-5	TRBV20-1	.	10	.	TGCAGTGCTGAGCAAGAGACCCAGTACTTC	CSAEQETQYF
TRBJ1-2	TRBV28	.	12	.	TGTGCCAGCAGCTCGACAGCCTATGGCTACACCTTC	CASSSTAYGYTF
TRBJ1-1	TRBV7-9	TRBD1	14	.	TGTGCCAGCAGCTTAGGACAGGGGGACACTGAAGCTTTCTTT	CASSLGQGDTEAFF
TRBJ2-7	TRBV6-5	TRBD1	14	.	TGTGCCAGCAGCCGACAGGGTGAGGGCTACGAGCAGTACTTC	CASSRQGEGYEQYF
TRBJ1-4	TRBV5-6	.	14	.	TGTGCCAGCAGCTCCTCATTGGGTGGCGAAAAACTGTTTTTT	CASSSSLGGEKLFF
TRBJ2-1	TRBV4-2	.	13	.	TGTGCCAGCAGCCAAGAACTAGATAGTGAGCAGTTCTTC	CASSQELDSEQFF
TRBJ2-3	TRBV27	.	11	.	TGTGCCAGCAGTTATGGAGATACGCAGTATTTT	CASSYGDTQYF
TRBJ2-1	TRBV11-1	.	15	.	TGTGCCAGCAGCCAGGGGCCCGAGCCAAGCAATGAGCAGTTCTTC	CASSQGPEPSNEQFF
TRBJ1-5	TRBV30	.	13	once	TGTGCCTGGAAGGGTTTGGGCAATCAGCCCCAGCATTTT	CAWKGLGNQPQHF
TRBJ2-3	TRBV9	TRBD2	15	.	TGTGCCAGCAGCACAAGCGGGAGTTTGGCAGATACGCAGTATTTT	CASSTSGSLADTQYF
TRBJ1-2	TRBV7-2	.	14	.	TGTGCCAGCAGCCGTTACACAGTTAACTATGGCTACACCTTC	CASSRYTVNYGYTF
TRBJ2-2	TRBV1	.	16	.	TGCACCAGCAGTCCTCGAGTCGGGGTGGCAGCCGGGGAGCTGTTTTTT	CTSSPRVGVAAGELFF
TRBJ2-7	TRBV19	.	14	few	TGTGCCAGTAGTACCTTCCGACAGGTTTACGAGCAGTACTTC	CASSTFRQVYEQYF
TRBJ1-1	TRBV2	TRBD1	15	many	TGTGCCAGCACCAAACTTACAGGGGGCTACACTGAAGCTTTCTTT	CASTKLTGGYTEAFF
TRBJ1-2	TRBV29-1	TRBD1	13	.	TGCAGCGTGTCTCAGGGGGCTGGGAGTGGCTACACCTTC	CSVSQGAGSGYTF
TRBJ2-3	TRBV6-1	TRBD2	16	.	TGTGCCAGCAGTGAAAGGCCAGCGGGAGCCTCAGATACGCAGTATTTT	CASSERPAGASDTQYF
TRBJ1-2	TRBV7-9	.	14	few	TGTGCCAGCAGCTTATCCCGGGCCATCTATGGCTACACCTTC	CASSLSRAIYGYTF
TRBJ1-2	TRBV4-1	.	11	.	TGCGCCAGCAGCCAAGGGGCCCGCTACACCTTC	CASSQGARYTF
TRBJ2-2	TRBV5-1	.	13	.	TGCGCCAGCAGCTTGACAGACACCGGGGAGCTGTTTTTT	CASSLTDTGELFF
TRBJ1-5	TRBV6-1	.	15	.	TGTGCCAGCAGTGAAGTGTCCGGGGGAGCACAGCCCCAGCATTTT	CASSEVSGGAQPQHF
TRBJ2-2	TRBV4-1	.	16	.	TGCGCCAGCAGCCAAGGGCCGGTGCGAAGCACCGGGGAGCTGTTTTTT	CASSQGPVRSTGELFF
TRBJ2-4	TRBV29-1	.	12	few	TGCAGCGTCACGGGACAAGGAAACATTCAGTACTTC	CSVTGQGNIQYF
TRBJ2-7	TRBV30	.	13	.	TGTGCCTGGAGTCTACTCTCAGGCTACGAGCAGTACTTC	CAWSLLSGYEQYF
TRBJ1-4	TRBV29-1	.	13	few	TGCAGCGTCCAGGGTTCAACTAATGAAAAACTGTTTTTT	CSVQGSTNEKLFF
TRBJ1-1	TRBV7-9	.	13	few	TGTGCCAGCAGCTTAGAATCAGGCACTGAAGCTTTCTTT	CASSLESGTEAFF
TRBJ1-2	TRBV5-1	.	15	few	TGCGCCAGCGGGCCCTCCGGGACGGACGTCTATGGCTACACCTTC	CASGPSGTDVYGYTF
TRBJ2-1	TRBV14	TRBD2	14	.	TGTGCCAGCAGCTTGGGACTAGCGGTGAATGAGCAGTTCTTC	CASSLGLAVNEQFF
TRBJ2-5	TRBV30	.	13	few	TGTGCCTGGAGTGCCGCCTTCCAAGAGACCCAGTACTTC	CAWSAAFQETQYF
TRBJ2-2	TRBV7-9	.	14	.	TGTGCCAGCAGCTTGGGGACGAACACCGGGGAGCTGTTTTTT	CASSLGTNTGELFF
TRBJ2-1	TRBV5-6	.	14	.	TGTGCCAGCACTACGAGGGAGCGATCCAATGAGCAGTTCTTC	CASTTRERSNEQFF
TRBJ1-1	TRBV29-1	.	15	.	TGCAGCGTTGGGCCCCGGATCAGGGTGAACACTGAAGCTTTCTTT	CSVGPRIRVNTEAFF
TRBJ2-5	TRBV11-2	.	12	once	TGTGCCAGCAGCTCTGTGGGGGGAACCCAGTACTTC	CASSSVGGTQYF
TRBJ1-2	TRBV11-2	TRBD1	13	.	TGTGCCAGCAGCCCTAACCGGGACAGGGTAGTCACCTTC	CASSPNRDRVVTF
TRBJ1-6	TRBV7-2	.	17	.	TGTGCCAGCAGCTTACATTGGGCGGGAATGTCTAATTCACCCCTCCACTTT	CASSLHWAGMSNSPLHF
TRBJ2-7	TRBV29-1	.	14	.	TGCAGCGTTGGGGGACTGGGGAAGACCTACGAGCAGTACTTC	CSVGGLGKTYEQYF
TRBJ2-3	TRBV5-1	.	13	once	TGCGCCAGCAGCGCGGGACACACAGATACGCAGTATTTT	CASSAGHTDTQYF
TRBJ1-1	TRBV30	.	11	.	TGTGCCTGGAGTGTAGGAGCTGAAGCTTTCTTT	CAWSVGAEAFF
TRBJ1-5	TRBV7-2	.	14	.	TGTGCCAGCAGCAATTCACGGGGAAAAAAGCCCCAGCATTTT	CASSNSRGKKPQHF
TRBJ2-7	TRBV29-1	TRBD1	11	few	TGCAGCGCCCGGGACAGGGGCGAGCAGTACTTC	CSARDRGEQYF
TRBJ1-3	TRBV4-1	.	17	.	TGCGCCAGCAGCCAAGATCGGGCAGGGTTTGCTGGAAACACCATATATTTT	CASSQDRAGFAGNTIYF
TRBJ2-7	TRBV28	.	14	.	TGTGCCAGCAGAAGGGGACAAGGAACCTACGAGCAGTACTTC	CASRRGQGTYEQYF
TRBJ2-1	TRBV30	TRBD1	13	.	TGTGCCTGGAGCAGGGACAGGCAAGATGAGCAGTTCTTC	CAWSRDRQDEQFF
TRBJ2-7	TRBV27	.	20	.	TGTGCCAGCAGTTTAGAGCCTCGCAGAAAGAGGGGGGGCTACACCTACGAGCAGTACTTC	CASSLEPRRKRGGYTYEQYF
TRBJ1-4	TRBV5-1	.	16	.	TGCGCCAGCAGCCCCACTTCGACGTCGAATAATGAAAAACTGTTTTTT	CASSPTSTSNNEKLFF
TRBJ1-4	TRBV5-1	.	14	.	TGCGCCAGCAGCTTGGCCCCGGCGGCCGAAAAACTGTTTTTT	CASSLAPAAEKLFF